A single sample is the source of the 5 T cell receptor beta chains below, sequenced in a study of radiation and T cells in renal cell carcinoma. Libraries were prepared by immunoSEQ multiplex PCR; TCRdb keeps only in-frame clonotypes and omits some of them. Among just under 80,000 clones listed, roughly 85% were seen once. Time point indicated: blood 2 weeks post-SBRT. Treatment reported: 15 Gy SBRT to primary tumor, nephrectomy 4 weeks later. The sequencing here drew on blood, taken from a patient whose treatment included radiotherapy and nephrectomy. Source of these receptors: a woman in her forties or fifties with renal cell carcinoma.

CDR3 sequence reads: CASSEGVYGYTF. The CDR3 nucleotides are TGTGCCAGCAGCGAGGGGGTCTATGGCTACACCTTC. This sequence joins TRBV9 and TRBJ1-2, with D perhaps TRBD1 (6 bases). CDR3 length: 12 residues. V was pared by 3 bases and J by 4 bases, with 7 bases between. The V gene's germline CDR1 is SGDLS and CDR2 YYNGEE.

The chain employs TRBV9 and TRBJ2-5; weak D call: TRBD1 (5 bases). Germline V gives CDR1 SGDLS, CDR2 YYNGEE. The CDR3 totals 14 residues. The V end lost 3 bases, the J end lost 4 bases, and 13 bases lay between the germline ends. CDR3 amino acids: CASSEGPLGETQYF. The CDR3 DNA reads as TGTGCCAGCAGCGAGGGGCCGCTGGGAGAGACCCAGTACTTC.

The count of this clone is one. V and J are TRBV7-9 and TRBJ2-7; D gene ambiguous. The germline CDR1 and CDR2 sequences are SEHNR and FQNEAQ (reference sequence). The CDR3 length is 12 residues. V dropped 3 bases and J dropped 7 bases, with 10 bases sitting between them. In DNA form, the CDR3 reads TGTGCCAGCAGCTTCTTGGAACAGGAGCAGTACTTC. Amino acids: CASSFLEQEQYF.

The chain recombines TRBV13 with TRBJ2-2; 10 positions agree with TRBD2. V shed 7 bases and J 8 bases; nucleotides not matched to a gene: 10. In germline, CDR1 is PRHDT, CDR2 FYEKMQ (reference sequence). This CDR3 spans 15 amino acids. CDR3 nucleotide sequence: TGTGCCAGCACCCAAGATCTAGCGGGAGTGGGGGAGCTGTTTTTT. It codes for CASTQDLAGVGELFF.

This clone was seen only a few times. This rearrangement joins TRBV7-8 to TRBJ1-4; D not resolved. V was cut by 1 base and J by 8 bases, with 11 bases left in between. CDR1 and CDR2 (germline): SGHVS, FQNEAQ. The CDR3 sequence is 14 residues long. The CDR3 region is CASSLGGVKEKLFF. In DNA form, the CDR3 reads TGTGCCAGCAGCTTAGGGGGAGTTAAGGAAAAACTGTTTTTT. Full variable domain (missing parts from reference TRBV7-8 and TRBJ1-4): GAGVSQSPRYKVAKRGQDVALRCDPISGHVSLFWYQQALGQGPEFLTYFQNEAQLDKSGLPSDRFFAERPEGSVSTLKIQRTQQEDSAVYLCASSLGGVKEKLFFGSGTQLSVL.